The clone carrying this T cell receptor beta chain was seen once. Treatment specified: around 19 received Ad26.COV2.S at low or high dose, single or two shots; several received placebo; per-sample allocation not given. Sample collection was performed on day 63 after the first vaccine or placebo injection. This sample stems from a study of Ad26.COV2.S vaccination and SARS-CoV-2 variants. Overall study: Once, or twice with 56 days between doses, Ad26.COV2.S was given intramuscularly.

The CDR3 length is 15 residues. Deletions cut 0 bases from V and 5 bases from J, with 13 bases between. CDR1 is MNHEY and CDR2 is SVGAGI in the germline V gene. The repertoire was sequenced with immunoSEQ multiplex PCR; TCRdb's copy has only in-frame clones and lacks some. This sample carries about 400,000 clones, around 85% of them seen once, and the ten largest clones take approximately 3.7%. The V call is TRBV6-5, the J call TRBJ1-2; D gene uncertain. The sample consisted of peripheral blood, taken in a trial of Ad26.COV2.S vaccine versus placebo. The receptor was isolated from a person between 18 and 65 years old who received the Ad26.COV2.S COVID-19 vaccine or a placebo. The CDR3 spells CASSYSVADSYGYTF. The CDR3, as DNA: TGTGCCAGCAGTTACTCGGTTGCGGATTCTTATGGCTACACCTTC.